This T cell receptor (beta chain) came from a study of cytomegalovirus exposure and HLA in healthy donors. PCR used 60 Vbeta primers and 13 Jbeta primers. Clones were read by immunoSEQ multiplex PCR, and TCRdb kept only the in-frame ones, dropping some. The sample totals fewer than 100,000 clones. Comments on this clone: Its antigen is unidentified.

General study points: Excluded were some V segments that proved indistinguishable, including TRBV6-2 and TRBV6-3. A prior analysis recorded that most TCR beta V segments were productive about 87% or about 30% of the time.

The germline gives CDR1 MNHEY, CDR2 SVGAGI. The CDR3 extends over 14 amino acids. Trimming pared 6 bases from V and 9 bases from J, leaving 15 bases between. Sequenced input: PBMCs. The chain joins TRBV6-5 to TRBJ1-6; maybe TRBD1 (5 bases). The TCR originated in a man aged 45-60 years in good health and CMV-seronegative. This CDR3 reads CASSLRVFGSPLHF. DNA for the CDR3: TGTGCCAGCAGCCTCAGGGTTTTTGGTTCACCCCTCCACTTT.